The 9 T cell receptor beta chains given below trace back to one sample, sequenced in a study of cytomegalovirus exposure and HLA in healthy donors. Amplification used 60 Vbeta primers and 13 Jbeta primers. The method was immunoSEQ multiplex PCR; TCRdb's version includes in-frame clones alone and lacks a portion of them. Of under 120,000 clones listed, about 68% are singletons. The source material was PBMCs. These receptors all come from a man aged 25-45 years in good health and CMV-seropositive.

V and J are TRBV13 and TRBJ2-2, with D tentatively TRBD2 (5 bases). The CDR3 length is 14 residues. V was clipped by 6 bases and J by 5 bases, with 13 bases between them. Germline V gene lookup returns CDR1 PRHDT and CDR2 FYEKMQ (reference sequence). CDR3 residues: CASSPTPGTGELFF. CDR3 DNA sequence: TGTGCCAGCAGTCCCACTCCGGGGACCGGGGAGCTGTTTTTT. Variable domain in full (rest from reference TRBV13 and TRBJ2-2): AAGVIQSPRHLIKEKRETATLKCYPIPRHDTVYWYQQGPGQDPQFLISFYEKMQSDKGSIPDRFSAQQFSDYHSELNMSSLELGDSALYFCASSPTPGTGELFFGEGSRLTVL.

This clone appeared a few times. The chain has TRBV18 and TRBJ1-2; 11 bases match TRBD1. The CDR3 totals 13 residues. Germline CDR1 is KGHSH and CDR2 is LQKENI. Unmatched junction bases numbered 1, after V lost 6 bases and J lost 4 bases. The CDR3 spells CASSGQGAYGYTF. The CDR3 DNA follows: TGTGCCAGCTCCGGACAGGGGGCCTATGGCTACACCTTC.

Turning to this clone: Germline is not matched at one junction end, which may reflect a read error. The J gene is TRBJ2-2, the V gene TRBV7-7; 8 bases match TRBD1. This CDR3 contains 16 residues. CDR1 is SSHAT and CDR2 is FNYEAQ in the germline V gene (reference sequence). The CDR3 DNA reads as TGTGCTAGCAGCTCCTCAGGGGGCGCGGACACCGGGGAGCTGTTTTTT. Encoded protein: CASSSSGGADTGELFF.

The chain combines TRBV10-3 with TRBJ2-3, with 9 positions matching TRBD2. The CDR3 has 13 residues. V was clipped by 10 bases and J by 1 base; unmatched bases: 3. From germline, CDR1 is ENHRY and CDR2 SYGVKD. This CDR3 reads CATSSGGTDTQYF. CDR3 nucleotide sequence: TGTGCCACGTCTAGCGGGGGCACAGATACGCAGTATTTT.

This chain links TRBV2 with TRBJ1-4; D perhaps matches TRBD1 (6 bases). V lost 6 bases, J lost 1 base, and 9 bases lay in between. CDR1 is SNHLY, CDR2 FYNNEI, per germline. The CDR3 is made up of 14 amino acids. The CDR3 sequence is CASRVQGTNEKLFF. In nucleotides, the CDR3 is TGTGCCAGCAGAGTACAGGGAACTAATGAAAAACTGTTTTTT.

The chain uses TRBV7-2 and TRBJ1-1; the D is unclear. Trimming left V 7 bases short and J 0 bases short, with 9 bases between. Germline CDR1 and CDR2: SGHTA and FQGNSA. The CDR3 extends over 13 amino acids. CDR3 sequence reads: CASTHLVNTEAFF. The CDR3 coding sequence is TGTGCCAGCACCCACTTAGTGAACACTGAAGCTTTCTTT.

The V gene is TRBV10-3, the J gene TRBJ1-1; D perhaps matches TRBD1 (6 bases). V was trimmed by 3 bases and J by 4 bases, leaving 12 bases between them. Germline-derived CDR1 and CDR2 are ENHRY and SYGVKD. The CDR3 has 14 residues. The CDR3 bases are TGTGCCATCAGTGATGCCAGGGGAACCACTGAAGCTTTCTTT. It specifies CAISDARGTTEAFF.

This clone was picked up a small number of times. The chain carries TRBV15 and TRBJ2-2; 12 bases fit TRBD2. The CDR3 spans 18 residues. Germline CDR1 LNHNV, CDR2 YYDKDF (reference sequence). The V and J ends lost 3 bases and 7 bases, in that order; junction bases with no gene match: 12. CDR3 DNA: TGTGCCACCAGCAGCAAAGGACTAGCGGGGTACCAGGGCGGGGAGCTGTTTTTT. It translates to CATSSKGLAGYQGGELFF.

This clone came up a few times. The chain links TRBV4-1 to TRBJ1-2; the D gene is possibly TRBD1 (6 bases). V was cut by 3 bases and J by 3 bases, with 20 bases left in between. Germline V gene lookup returns CDR1 MGHRA and CDR2 YSYEKL. CDR3 length: 17 residues. The CDR3 loop reads CASSHPRLGAPYYGYTF. The CDR3 DNA reads TGCGCCAGCAGCCATCCTAGGCTGGGGGCTCCCTACTATGGCTACACCTTC.